This T cell receptor beta chain emerged from a study of blood T cells in healthy people across ages. The authors ran a second PCR of about 7 to 12 cycles using a sample-barcoded 5' primer and a J-beta primer mix. Using its own MiXCR run on the 5' RACE reads, TCRdb lists one record per CDR3 protein. The data hold around 1.5 million distinct CDR3 sequences, with 30% to 40% observed a single time. CDR1 ENHRY and CDR2 SYGVKD come from the germline V gene. The CDR3 spans 17 residues. The V gene end was trimmed by 4 bases and the J gene end by 6 bases; junction bases not matched to a gene: 7. This clonotype was seen only a few times.

The chain links TRBV10-3 to TRBJ2-1; 15 bases line up with TRBD2. Sequencing was performed on blood. The origin of this receptor is a woman in her twenties or thirties in good health. The CDR3 region is CAISAPGLAGGSNEQFF. In nucleotides, the CDR3 is TGTGCCATCAGTGCTCCTGGACTAGCGGGGGGGAGCAATGAGCAGTTCTTC.